Reported below is one TCR beta chain. The antigen it binds to is not known. No per-base quality is available; no much larger clone lies one base away. The entry originates in a study of blood T cell repertoires in COVID-19 (dated by TCRdb to 2020 to 2022). With respect to the entire study: Samples covering the acute and convalescent phases of COVID-19 were provided by collaborators in the United States, Italy and Spain. The prospective study material was composed of cDNA or gDNA derived from T cells, B-cell-depleted T cells, or PBMCs. Subjects who had been exposed to COVID-19, were actively infected with it, or had recovered from it provided the deeply sampled blood TCRbeta repertoires that made up the dataset. The repertoires were made available in a free public database intended to serve as a resource for research on the immune response to SARS-CoV-2. Samples were obtained from the ongoing ImmuneRACE study (first 160 participants) and from 1,254 subjects provided by 6 global collaborators. Sample metadata almost always included a de-identified subject ID, COVID-19 status, age in years and sex. Where HLA class I and class II types were available, the types were taken from metadata supplied by the sample provider, not from assay-based typing. Here is what the overall study found, with its caveats: The quantity of clinical and demographic metadata differed by source and by participant and was supplied without curation.

TCRbeta CDR3 regions were amplified from genomic DNA by means of the immunoSEQ Assay, a bias-controlled multiplex PCR. Regarding the original processing steps: The number of nucleated cells in each sample was estimated from the amplification of reference gene primers within the assay. To quantify the absolute abundance of each unique TCRbeta CDR3 rearrangement, sequence reads were collapsed and filtered. For each sample, productive Simpson clonality was calculated by taking the square root of Simpson's diversity index across productive rearrangements. As stored in TCRdb, this immuneACCESS dataset retains in-frame rearrangements with V and J assigned. A fraction of the clones does not appear; measured against another copy, unresolved V genes explain less than half of the discrepancy, and the remainder lacks a known reason. Clone size and V and J calls were adopted from that table, with D and trimming inferred from the DNA. This sample lists about 150,000 clones; approximately 91% were detected once. About 4.9% of the sample is in the top ten clones.

CDR1 PRHDT and CDR2 FYEKMQ were looked up in the germline V gene (reference sequence). The junction carries 15 bases between V and J, which are trimmed by 8 bases and 8 bases respectively. The CDR3 numbers 12 residues from cysteine through phenylalanine. Only the CDR3 DNA stays, 36 bases, in frame from base 1. One collaborating source in Seattle enrolled patients while the patients were actively infected and followed the patients over time throughout the course of disease. Each collaborating institution followed its own protocols to collect whole blood in K2EDTA tubes. For TCRbeta analysis, collaborators shipped samples as frozen whole blood, isolated PBMCs, or DNA extracted from either of those sample types.

The receptor comes from a young man with COVID-19, enrolled during active disease. This receptor chain uses TRBV13 and TRBJ1-1; the D gene is perhaps TRBD1, from 5 matching bases. The sequenced sample consisted of peripheral blood. The sequence in DNA is TGTGCCAGCGCCTCCACTGGGGCCGAAGCTTTCTTT. This yields the protein CASASTGAEAFF.